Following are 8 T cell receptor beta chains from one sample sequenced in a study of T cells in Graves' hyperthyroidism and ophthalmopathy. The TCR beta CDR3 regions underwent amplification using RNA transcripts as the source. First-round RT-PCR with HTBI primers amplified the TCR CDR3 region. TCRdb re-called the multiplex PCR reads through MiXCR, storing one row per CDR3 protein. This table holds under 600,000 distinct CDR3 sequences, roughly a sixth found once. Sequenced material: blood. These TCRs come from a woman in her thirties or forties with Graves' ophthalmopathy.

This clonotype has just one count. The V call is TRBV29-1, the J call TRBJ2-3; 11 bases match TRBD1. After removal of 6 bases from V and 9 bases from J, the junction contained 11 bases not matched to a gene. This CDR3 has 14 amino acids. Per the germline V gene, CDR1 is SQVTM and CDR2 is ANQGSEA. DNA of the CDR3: TGCAGCGTGGAACCGGGACAGGGGGTACCGACGCAGTATTTT. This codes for CSVEPGQGVPTQYF.

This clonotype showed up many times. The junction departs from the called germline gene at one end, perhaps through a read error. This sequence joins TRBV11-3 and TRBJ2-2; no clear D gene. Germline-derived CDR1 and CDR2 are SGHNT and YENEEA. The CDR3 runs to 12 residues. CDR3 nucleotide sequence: TGCGCCAGCAGTTCTAGGACCGGGGAGCTGTTTTTT. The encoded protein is CASSSRTGELFF.

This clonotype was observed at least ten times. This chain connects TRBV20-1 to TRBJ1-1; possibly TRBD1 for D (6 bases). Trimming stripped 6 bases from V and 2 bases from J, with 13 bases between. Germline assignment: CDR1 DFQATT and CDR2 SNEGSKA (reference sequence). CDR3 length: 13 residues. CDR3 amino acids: CSATGTTNTEAFF. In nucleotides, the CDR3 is TGCAGTGCAACCGGGACAACTAACACTGAAGCTTTCTTT.

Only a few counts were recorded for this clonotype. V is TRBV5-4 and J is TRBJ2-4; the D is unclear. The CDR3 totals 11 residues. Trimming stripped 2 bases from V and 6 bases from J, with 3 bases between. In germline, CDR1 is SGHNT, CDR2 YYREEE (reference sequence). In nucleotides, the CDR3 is TGTGCCAGCAGCTTAGGAAACATTCAGTACTTC. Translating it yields CASSLGNIQYF.

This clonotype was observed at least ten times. The CDR3 here is CASSSSRENSPLHF. In DNA form, the CDR3 reads TGTGCCAGCTCATCAAGCCGAGAGAATTCACCCCTCCACTTT. This chain links TRBV18 with TRBJ1-6; D remains ambiguous. The CDR3 sequence is 14 residues long. V was pared by 5 bases and J by 7 bases, with 12 bases between. Germline V gene lookup returns CDR1 KGHSH and CDR2 LQKENI.

The CDR3 loop reads CASSYAGDNSPLHF. CDR3 DNA: TGTGCCAGCAGTTACGCAGGGGATAATTCACCCCTCCACTTT. The rearrangement uses TRBV6-5 and TRBJ1-6; possibly TRBD1 for D (6 bases). V was cut by 2 bases and J by 5 bases, with 7 bases left in between. Germline V gene data show CDR1 as MNHEY and CDR2 as SVGAGI. The CDR3 consists of 14 residues.

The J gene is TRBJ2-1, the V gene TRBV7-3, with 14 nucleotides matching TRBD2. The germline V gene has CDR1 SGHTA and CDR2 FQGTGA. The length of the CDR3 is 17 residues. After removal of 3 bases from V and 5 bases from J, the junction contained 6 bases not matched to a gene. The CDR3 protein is CASSFRGGLAGDNEQFF. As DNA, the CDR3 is TGTGCCAGCAGCTTCCGCGGGGGACTAGCGGGGGACAATGAGCAGTTCTTC.

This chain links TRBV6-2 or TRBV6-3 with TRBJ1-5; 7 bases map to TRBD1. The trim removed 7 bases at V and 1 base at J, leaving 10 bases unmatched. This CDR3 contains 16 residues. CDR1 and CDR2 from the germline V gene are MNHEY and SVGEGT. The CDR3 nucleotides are TGTGCCAGCATTCGGGACAGTTCTAGGAGCAATCAGCCCCAGCATTTT. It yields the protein CASIRDSSRSNQPQHF.